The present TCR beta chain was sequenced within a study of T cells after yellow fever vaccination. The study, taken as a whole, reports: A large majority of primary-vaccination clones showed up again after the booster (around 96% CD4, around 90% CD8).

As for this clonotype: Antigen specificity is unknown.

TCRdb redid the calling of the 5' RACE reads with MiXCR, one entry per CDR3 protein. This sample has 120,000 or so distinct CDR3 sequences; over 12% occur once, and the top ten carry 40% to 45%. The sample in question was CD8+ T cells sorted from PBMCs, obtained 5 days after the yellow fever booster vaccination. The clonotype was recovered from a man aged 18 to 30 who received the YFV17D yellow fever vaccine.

CDR3 sequence (DNA): TGCAGCGTTGACAGATTCACTGAAGCTTTCTTT. Translating it yields CSVDRFTEAFF. This chain uses TRBV29-1 with TRBJ1-1, with D unclear. V was pared by 3 bases and J by 4 bases, with 6 bases between. The CDR3 length is 11 residues. Germline CDR1 and CDR2: SQVTM and ANQGSEA.